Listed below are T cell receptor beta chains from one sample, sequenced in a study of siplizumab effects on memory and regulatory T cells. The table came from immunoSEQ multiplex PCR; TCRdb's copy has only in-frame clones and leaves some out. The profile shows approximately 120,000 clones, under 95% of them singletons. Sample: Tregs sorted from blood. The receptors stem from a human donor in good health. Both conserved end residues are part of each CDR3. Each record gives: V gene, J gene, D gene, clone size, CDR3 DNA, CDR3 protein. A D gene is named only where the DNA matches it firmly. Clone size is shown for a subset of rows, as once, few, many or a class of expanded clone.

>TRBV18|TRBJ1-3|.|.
TGTGCCAGCTCACCAATGGGGGCTGCTGGAAACACCATATATTTT
CASSPMGAAGNTIYF
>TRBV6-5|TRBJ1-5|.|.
TGTGCCAGCAGTTCCAACCTCTCCCCTCAGCCCCAGCATTTT
CASSSNLSPQPQHF
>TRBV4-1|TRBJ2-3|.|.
TGCGCCAGCAGCCAGGATAGGACAGTAGATACGCAGTATTTT
CASSQDRTVDTQYF
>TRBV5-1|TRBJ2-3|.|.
TGCGCCAGCAGCTTGGGGACTCCTCGCACAGATACGCAGTATTTT
CASSLGTPRTDTQYF
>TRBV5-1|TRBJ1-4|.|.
TGCGCCAGCAGCTCAGGGGCCGGAGTGAGGGAAAAACTGTTTTTT
CASSSGAGVREKLFF
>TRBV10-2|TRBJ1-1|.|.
TGCGCCAGCGCCGAGGAGAACACTGAAGCTTTCTTT
CASAEENTEAFF
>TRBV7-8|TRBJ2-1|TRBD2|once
TGTGCCAGCAGCCGAGACGGACTAGTTTCCAATGAGCAGTTCTTC
CASSRDGLVSNEQFF
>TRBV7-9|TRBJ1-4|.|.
TGTGCCAGCAGCTTAGGTCAGGGCTTGAATGAAAAACTGTTTTTT
CASSLGQGLNEKLFF
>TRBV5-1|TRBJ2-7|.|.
TGCGCCAGCAGCAGCGCTGGACTGTTCAACGAGCAGTACTTC
CASSSAGLFNEQYF
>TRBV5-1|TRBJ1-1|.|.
TGCGCCAGCAGCCTGAGACCCGTTCCCGGGGTTAACACTGAAGCTTTCTTT
CASSLRPVPGVNTEAFF
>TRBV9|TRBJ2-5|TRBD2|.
TGTGCCAGCAGCGTAGGACTAGCGGGGGAAGAGACCCAGTACTTC
CASSVGLAGEETQYF
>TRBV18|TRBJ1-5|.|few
TGTGCCAGCGGGGTGGGCAATCAGCCCCAGCATTTT
CASGVGNQPQHF
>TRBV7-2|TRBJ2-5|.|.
TGTGCCAGCAGCTTAAGGACGGAGACCCAGTACTTC
CASSLRTETQYF
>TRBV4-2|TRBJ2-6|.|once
TGTGCCAGCAGCCAGAGGGGACAAGCTGGGGCCAACGTCCTGACTTTC
CASSQRGQAGANVLTF
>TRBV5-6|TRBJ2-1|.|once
TGTGCCAGCAGCACCGGACGGGACTCCTACAATGAGCAGTTCTTC
CASSTGRDSYNEQFF
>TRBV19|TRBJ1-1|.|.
TGTGCCAGTAGTTTTGGATTCGAAGCTTTCTTT
CASSFGFEAFF
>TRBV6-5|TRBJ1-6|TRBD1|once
TGTGCCAGCAGCTCGGGACAGAACTTGGTTTCACCCCTCCACTTT
CASSSGQNLVSPLHF
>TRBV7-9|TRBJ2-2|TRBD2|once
TGTGCCAGCAGCCGGACTAGCGGGGGGGCCGGCACCGGGGAGCTGTTTTTT
CASSRTSGGAGTGELFF
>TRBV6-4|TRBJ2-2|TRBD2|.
TGTGCCAGCAAGGCGGGAGTGAACACCGGGGAGCTGTTTTTT
CASKAGVNTGELFF
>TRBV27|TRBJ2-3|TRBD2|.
TGTGCCAGCAGTTCAGGGACTAGCGGGAGGTGGCGGTATTTT
CASSSGTSGRWRYF